This T cell receptor (beta chain) emerged from a study of control samples from healthy donors and cancer patients. Data came from immunoSEQ multiplex PCR; TCRdb stores just in-frame clones and leaves some out. The data contain 150,000 to 200,000 clones, about 93% of them singletons. The length of the CDR3 is 14 residues. Germline V CDR1 and CDR2: MGHDK, SYGVNS. Between the trimmed V and J ends, which lost 4 bases and 8 bases, there was a span of 16 bases. Material for sequencing was blood. The clonotype was recovered from a woman aged 60-75 years in good health. J is TRBJ2-3 and V is TRBV25-1; D is perhaps TRBD2 (5 bases). CDR3 nucleotide sequence: TGTGCCAGCAGTGCCTCCCGGACTTCAGTTACGCAGTATTTT. This encodes CASSASRTSVTQYF.